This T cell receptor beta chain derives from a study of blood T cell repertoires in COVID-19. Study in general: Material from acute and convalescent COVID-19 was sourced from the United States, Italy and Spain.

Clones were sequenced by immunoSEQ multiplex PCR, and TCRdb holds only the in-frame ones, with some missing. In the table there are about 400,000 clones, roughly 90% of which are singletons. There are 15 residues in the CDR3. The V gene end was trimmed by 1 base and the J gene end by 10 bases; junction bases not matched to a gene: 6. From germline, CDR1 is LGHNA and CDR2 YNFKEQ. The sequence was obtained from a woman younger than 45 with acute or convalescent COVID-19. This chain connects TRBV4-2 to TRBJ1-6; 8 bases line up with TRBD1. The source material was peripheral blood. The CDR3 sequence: CASSQARQGKSPLHF. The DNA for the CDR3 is TGTGCCAGCAGCCAAGCCAGACAGGGGAAATCACCCCTCCACTTT.